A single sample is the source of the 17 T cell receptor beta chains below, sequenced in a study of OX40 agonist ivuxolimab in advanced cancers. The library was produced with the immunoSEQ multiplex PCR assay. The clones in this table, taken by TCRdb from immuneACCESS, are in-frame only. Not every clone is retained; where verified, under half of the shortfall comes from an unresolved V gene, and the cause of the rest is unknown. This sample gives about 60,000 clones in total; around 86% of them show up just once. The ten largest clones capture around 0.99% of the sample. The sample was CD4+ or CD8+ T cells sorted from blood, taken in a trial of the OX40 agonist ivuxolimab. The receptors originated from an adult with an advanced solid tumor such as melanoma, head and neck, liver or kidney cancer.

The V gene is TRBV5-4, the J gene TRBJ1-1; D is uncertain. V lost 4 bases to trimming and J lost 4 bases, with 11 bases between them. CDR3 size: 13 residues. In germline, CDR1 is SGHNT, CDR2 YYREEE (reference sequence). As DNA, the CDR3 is TGTGCCAGCAGCCCACCGACTGGCACTGAAGCTTTCTTT. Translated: CASSPPTGTEAFF.

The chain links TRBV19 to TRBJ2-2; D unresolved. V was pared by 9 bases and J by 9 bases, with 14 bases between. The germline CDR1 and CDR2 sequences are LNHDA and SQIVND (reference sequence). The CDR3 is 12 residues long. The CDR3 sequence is CASQAAMRELFF. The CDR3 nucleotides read TGTGCCAGCCAGGCGGCAATGCGGGAGCTGTTTTTT.

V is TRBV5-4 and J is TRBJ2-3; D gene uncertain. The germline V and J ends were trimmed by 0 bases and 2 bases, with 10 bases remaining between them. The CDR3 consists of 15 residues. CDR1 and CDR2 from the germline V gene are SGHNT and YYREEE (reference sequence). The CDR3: CASSLDASPTDTQYF. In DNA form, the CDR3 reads TGTGCCAGCAGCTTGGATGCTAGTCCCACAGATACGCAGTATTTT.

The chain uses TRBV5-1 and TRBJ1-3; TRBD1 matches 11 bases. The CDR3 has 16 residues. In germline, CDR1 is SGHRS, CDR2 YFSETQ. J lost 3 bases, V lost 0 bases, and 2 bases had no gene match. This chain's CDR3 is CASSLEGTGGGNTIYF. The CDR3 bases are TGCGCCAGCAGCTTGGAAGGGACAGGGGGTGGAAACACCATATATTTT.

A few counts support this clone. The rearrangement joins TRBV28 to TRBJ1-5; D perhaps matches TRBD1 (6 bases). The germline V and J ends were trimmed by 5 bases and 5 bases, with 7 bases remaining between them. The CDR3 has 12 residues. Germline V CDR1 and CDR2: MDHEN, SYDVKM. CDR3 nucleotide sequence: TGTGCCAGCAGTGCAGGGGATCAGCCCCAGCATTTT. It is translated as CASSAGDQPQHF.

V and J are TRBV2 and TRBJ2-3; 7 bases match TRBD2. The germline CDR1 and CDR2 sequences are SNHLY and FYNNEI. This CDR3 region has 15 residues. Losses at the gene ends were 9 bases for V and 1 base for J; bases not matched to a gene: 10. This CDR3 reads CARGGESPGTDTQYF. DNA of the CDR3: TGTGCCAGGGGGGGGGAGTCCCCTGGCACAGATACGCAGTATTTT.

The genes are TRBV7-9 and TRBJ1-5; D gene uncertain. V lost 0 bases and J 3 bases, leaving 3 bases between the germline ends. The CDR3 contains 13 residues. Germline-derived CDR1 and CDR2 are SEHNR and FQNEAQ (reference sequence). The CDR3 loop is CASSLAYNQPQHF. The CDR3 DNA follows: TGTGCCAGCAGCTTAGCTTACAATCAGCCCCAGCATTTT.

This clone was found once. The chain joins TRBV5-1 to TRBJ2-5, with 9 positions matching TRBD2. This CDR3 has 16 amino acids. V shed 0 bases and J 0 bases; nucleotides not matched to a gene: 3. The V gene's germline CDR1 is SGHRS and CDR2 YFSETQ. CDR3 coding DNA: TGCGCCAGCAGCTTGGGACTAGCGGTGAACCAAGAGACCCAGTACTTC. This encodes CASSLGLAVNQETQYF. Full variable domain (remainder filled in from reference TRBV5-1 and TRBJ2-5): KAGVTQTPRYLIKTRGQQVTLSCSPISGHRSVSWYQQTPGQGLQFLFEYFSETQRNKGNFPGRFSGRQFSNSRSEMNVSTLELGDSALYLCASSLGLAVNQETQYFGPGTRLLVL.

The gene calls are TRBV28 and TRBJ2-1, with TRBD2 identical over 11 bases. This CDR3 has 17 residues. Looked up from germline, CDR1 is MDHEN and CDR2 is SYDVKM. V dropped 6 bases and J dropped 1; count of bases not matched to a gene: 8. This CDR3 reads CASRPTSGIVSYNEQFF. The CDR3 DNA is TGTGCCAGCAGACCGACTAGCGGGATTGTTTCCTACAATGAGCAGTTCTTC.

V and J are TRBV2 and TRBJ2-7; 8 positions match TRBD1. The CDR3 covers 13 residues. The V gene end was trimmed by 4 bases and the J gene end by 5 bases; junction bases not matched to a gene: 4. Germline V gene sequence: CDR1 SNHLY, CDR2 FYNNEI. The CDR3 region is CASSVETGDEQYF. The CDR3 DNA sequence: TGTGCCAGCAGTGTCGAGACAGGGGACGAGCAGTACTTC. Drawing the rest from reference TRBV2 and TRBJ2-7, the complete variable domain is EPEVTQTPSHQVTQMGQEVILRCVPISNHLYFYWYRQILGQKVEFLVSFYNNEISEKSEIFDDQFSVERPDGSNFTLKIRSTKLEDSAMYFCASSVETGDEQYFGPGTRLTVT.

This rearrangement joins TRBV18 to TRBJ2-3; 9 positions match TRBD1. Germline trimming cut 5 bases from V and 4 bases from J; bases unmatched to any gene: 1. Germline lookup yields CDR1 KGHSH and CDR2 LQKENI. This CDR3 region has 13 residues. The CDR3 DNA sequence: TGTGCCAGCTCAACAGGGGGCCCAGATACGCAGTATTTT. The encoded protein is CASSTGGPDTQYF.

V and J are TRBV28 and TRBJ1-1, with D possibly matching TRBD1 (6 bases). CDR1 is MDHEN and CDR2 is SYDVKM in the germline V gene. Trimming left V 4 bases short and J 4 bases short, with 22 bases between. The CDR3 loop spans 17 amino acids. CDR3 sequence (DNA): TGTGCCAGCAGTTCCACCACCGGGACAACAACACTCACTGAAGCTTTCTTT. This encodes CASSSTTGTTTLTEAFF. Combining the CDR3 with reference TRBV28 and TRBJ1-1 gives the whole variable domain DVKVTQSSRYLVKRTGEKVFLECVQDMDHENMFWYRQDPGLGLRLIYFSYDVKMKEKGDIPEGYSVSREKKERFSLILESASTNQTSMYLCASSSTTGTTTLTEAFFGQGTRLTVV.

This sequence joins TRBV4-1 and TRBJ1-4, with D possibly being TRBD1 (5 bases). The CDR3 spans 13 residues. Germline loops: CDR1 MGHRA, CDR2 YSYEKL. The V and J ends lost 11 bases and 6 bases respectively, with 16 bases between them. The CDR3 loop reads CAWGRGQYEKLFF. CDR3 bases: TGCGCCTGGGGGAGGGGCCAATATGAAAAACTGTTTTTT.

The CDR3 coding sequence is TGCGCCAGCAGCTTGGAGTATCGGGGGGAGCAGTACTTC. Amino acid sequence: CASSLEYRGEQYF. The chain is built from TRBV5-1 and TRBJ2-7; a possible D gene is TRBD2 (6 bases). V lost 0 bases and J 7 bases, leaving 11 bases between the germline ends. CDR3 length: 13 amino acids. The V gene's germline CDR1 is SGHRS and CDR2 YFSETQ.

CDR3 nucleotide sequence: TGTGCCAGCAGTGAATACAGCTTAAAGGAGCCCCAGCATTTT. The encoded protein is CASSEYSLKEPQHF. V gene TRBV25-1 combines with J gene TRBJ1-5; D remains ambiguous. The CDR3 has 14 amino acids. With 0 bases removed from V and 8 bases from J, the gap between germline ends came to 11 bases. The V gene's germline CDR1 is MGHDK and CDR2 SYGVNS.

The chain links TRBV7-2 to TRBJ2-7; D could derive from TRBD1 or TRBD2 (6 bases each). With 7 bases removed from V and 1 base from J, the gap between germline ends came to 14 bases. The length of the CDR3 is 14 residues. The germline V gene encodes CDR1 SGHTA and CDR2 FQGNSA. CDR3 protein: CASKKGGLSYEQYF. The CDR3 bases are TGTGCCAGCAAAAAGGGGGGACTTTCCTACGAGCAGTACTTC.

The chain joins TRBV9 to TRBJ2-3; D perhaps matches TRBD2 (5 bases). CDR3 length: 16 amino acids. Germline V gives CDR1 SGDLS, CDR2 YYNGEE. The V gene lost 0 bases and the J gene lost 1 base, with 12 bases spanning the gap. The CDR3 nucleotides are TGTGCCAGCAGCGTAGGGGTAGCGAGGGGCACAGATACGCAGTATTTT. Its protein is CASSVGVARGTDTQYF.